This TCR beta chain was observed in a study of blood T cell repertoires in COVID-19. At the level of the study: Sites in the United States, Italy and Spain provided acute and convalescent COVID-19 samples. Sample material is recorded as cDNA or gDNA derived from T cells, B-cell-depleted T cells, or PBMCs.

As handled by the study authors: Reference gene primer amplification gave nucleated cell count estimates. Sequenced by immunoSEQ multiplex PCR; TCRdb stores in-frame clones only, minus some. That table is the source of V, J and clone size, and D and trimming were worked out from the DNA. The sample lists under 500,000 clones, more than 85% occurring once. The CDR3 is 16 amino acids. CDR1 MDHEN and CDR2 SYDVKM come from the germline V gene. Germline trimming cut 4 bases from V and 5 bases from J; bases unmatched to any gene: 13. This receptor was identified in a woman in her twenties or thirties with acute or convalescent COVID-19. The V gene is TRBV28, the J gene TRBJ2-5; 7 bases match TRBD2. What was sequenced was peripheral blood. CDR3: CASSSTAGRDSETQYF. The DNA for the CDR3 is TGTGCCAGCAGTTCAACCGCAGGGAGGGACTCCGAGACCCAGTACTTC.